This T cell receptor beta chain stems from a study of cytomegalovirus exposure and HLA in healthy donors. At the level of the study: Around 180 million T cells yielded roughly 120 million unique TCR beta sequences in earlier analysis.

PCR was performed using 60 Vbeta and 13 Jbeta primers. The table came from immunoSEQ multiplex PCR; TCRdb's copy has only in-frame clones and leaves some out. The sample records about 120,000 clones, about four fifths being singletons. Findings of the study overall: The study found most TCR sequences rare, yet found some public TCRs in many donors.

To note about this clone: Its antigen is as yet unknown.

The germline CDR1 and CDR2 sequences are SNHLY and FYNNEI. The CDR3 runs to 15 residues. V shed 3 bases, J shed 10 bases, and the junction held 5 bases outside the gene matches. The V gene is TRBV2, the J gene TRBJ1-6; 11 bases fit TRBD1. The sequencing sample was made of PBMCs. The clonotype comes from a female donor in good health and CMV-seropositive. The CDR3 protein is CASSEMDRGRSPLHF. As DNA, the CDR3 is TGTGCCAGCAGTGAGATGGACAGGGGGCGATCACCCCTCCACTTT.